Listed below are T cell receptor beta chains from one sample, sequenced in a study of blood T cell repertoires in COVID-19. The data were produced by immunoSEQ multiplex PCR, yet TCRdb's version contains in-frame clones alone and is incomplete. The sample shows some 160,000 clones, 84% of them seen only once. The sample consisted of peripheral blood. The receptors derive from a man aged 65-85 years with active or convalescent COVID-19. The CDR3 runs from the conserved cysteine through the conserved F or W. D genes are given only for firm matches. Some rows have no size entry. The others give once, few or many, or a class for an expanded clone.

D | J | V | size | CDR3 | DNA
TRBD1 | TRBJ2-2 | TRBV19 | - | CASSGQGVETGELFF | TGTGCCAGTAGTGGACAGGGAGTAGAGACCGGGGAGCTGTTTTTT
TRBD1 | TRBJ2-5 | TRBV5-1 | - | CASSREPRQGQETQYF | TGCGCCAGCAGCCGGGAGCCTAGACAGGGGCAAGAGACCCAGTACTTC
- | TRBJ1-1 | TRBV27 | once | CASSFNRDLNTEAFF | TGTGCCAGCAGTTTCAACAGGGACCTGAACACTGAAGCTTTCTTT
TRBD2 | TRBJ2-3 | TRBV30 | - | CAWSVGSGGLGDTQYF | TGTGCCTGGAGTGTAGGTAGCGGGGGCTTGGGTGATACGCAGTATTTT
- | TRBJ2-3 | TRBV28 | once | CASIPLQGPTDTQYF | TGTGCCAGCATTCCCCTACAGGGTCCCACAGATACGCAGTATTTT
- | TRBJ1-5 | TRBV19 | - | CASSPAGNDQPQHF | TGTGCCAGTAGTCCAGCAGGGAACGATCAGCCCCAGCATTTT
TRBD1 | TRBJ1-5 | TRBV5-5 | - | CASSAGQGPRGNQPQHF | TGTGCCAGCAGCGCGGGACAGGGCCCAAGGGGCAATCAGCCCCAGCATTTT
- | TRBJ1-1 | TRBV4-3 | once | CASSQEDSQNTEAFF | TGCGCCAGCAGCCAAGAAGACAGCCAGAACACTGAAGCTTTCTTT
TRBD1 | TRBJ1-5 | TRBV3-1/TRBV3-2 | - | CASSQDQGVQPQHF | TGTGCCAGCAGCCAAGATCAGGGGGTTCAGCCCCAGCATTTT
TRBD1 | TRBJ1-1 | TRBV7-6 | - | CASSLGDRGTEAFF | TGTGCCAGCAGCTTAGGCGACAGGGGCACTGAAGCTTTCTTT
TRBD1 | TRBJ1-2 | TRBV19 | once | CASSPTGGGNYGYTF | TGTGCCAGTAGTCCAACAGGGGGCGGCAACTATGGCTACACCTTC
TRBD1 | TRBJ2-7 | TRBV6-5 | - | CASSPTGTGNEQYF | TGTGCCAGCAGTCCAACCGGGACAGGGAACGAGCAGTACTTC
- | TRBJ1-6 | TRBV28 | - | CASSSRGGNLGNSPLHF | TGTGCCAGCAGTTCGAGGGGAGGAAATTTAGGTAATTCACCCCTCCACTTT
- | TRBJ2-7 | TRBV18 | - | CASSPRQGSSYEQYF | TGTGCCAGCTCACCAAGGCAGGGGAGCTCCTACGAGCAGTACTTC
- | TRBJ2-5 | TRBV7-8 | - | CASSLQTGAAGETQYF | TGTGCCAGCAGCTTACAAACTGGGGCCGCCGGGGAGACCCAGTACTTC
- | TRBJ1-1 | TRBV2 | - | CASGEVRTGKDTEAFF | TGTGCCAGCGGGGAGGTGAGGACGGGAAAGGATACTGAAGCTTTCTTT